This T cell receptor (beta chain) was identified during a study of blood T cell repertoires in COVID-19. At the level of the study: Samples representing acute and convalescent COVID-19 were sourced from the United States, Italy and Spain. From T cells, B-cell-depleted T cells, or PBMCs came the material, which was cDNA or gDNA.

Original methodology: Estimation of nucleated cell counts was performed using reference gene primer amplification. The method was immunoSEQ multiplex PCR; TCRdb's version includes in-frame clones alone and lacks a portion of them. V and J calls and clone size are as listed in that table; D and trimming were resolved from the DNA. The sample consists of approximately 170,000 clones, approximately 79% of them appearing once. V was cut by 3 bases and J by 3 bases, with 9 bases left in between. Germline V lookup: CDR1 MNHEY, CDR2 SVGAGI. The CDR3 is made up of 13 amino acids. This clone appeared once. The sample consisted of peripheral blood. The chain is built from TRBV6-5 and TRBJ2-7; weak D call: TRBD1 (5 bases). The clonotype comes from a woman over 75 with acute or convalescent COVID-19. The CDR3 spells CASSYDRVYEQYF. The CDR3 DNA sequence: TGTGCCAGCAGTTATGACAGAGTCTACGAGCAGTACTTC.